The clone carrying this TCR beta chain was picked up a small number of times. Its antigen remains unidentified. TCRdb processed the 5' RACE reads anew with MiXCR; each CDR3 protein has one entry. Seen here are 40,000 to 65,000 distinct CDR3 sequences, almost 25% observed once, and the top ten hold 3.2%. Study observations and caveats: The larger-cohort validation was restricted to a single TCR beta V-J rearrangement rather than whole repertoires.

CDR1 is SGHAT, CDR2 FQNNGV, per germline. The CDR3 has 14 residues. V shed 6 bases and J shed 2 bases, with 14 bases lying between them. The source of this sequence is a female donor with breast cancer. The sample consisted of tumor-infiltrating naive CD4+ T cells sorted from the breast tumor. The sample's subset: naive CD4+ T cells, CD4+CD45RA+CD25-. The chain joins TRBV11-2 to TRBJ2-7; tentatively, D is TRBD2 (7 bases). As DNA, the CDR3 is TGTGCCAGCAGGCCCCGGGGGGCAACCTACGAGCAGTACTTC. This sequence encodes CASRPRGATYEQYF.